These 25 T cell receptor beta chains were all obtained from the same sample, sequenced in a study of T cell responses to AZD1222 COVID-19 vaccine. Profiled with immunoSEQ multiplex PCR; TCRdb holds only in-frame clones, not every one. The sample records around 110,000 clones, about 85% being singletons. This specimen was peripheral blood, taken 28 days after the second AZD1222 dose. The receptors derive from an adult who received the AZD1222 COVID-19 vaccine.

This sequence joins TRBV19 and TRBJ2-3; D is unresolved. The CDR3 has 13 amino acids. Trimming left V 1 base short and J 3 bases short, with 5 bases between. CDR1 is LNHDA, CDR2 SQIVND, per germline (reference sequence). The CDR3 loop is CASSIGLTDTQYF. The CDR3 nucleotides are TGTGCCAGTAGTATAGGGCTGACAGATACGCAGTATTTT. Full variable domain (missing parts from reference TRBV19 and TRBJ2-3): DGGITQSPKYLFRKEGQNVTLSCEQNLNHDAMYWYRQDPGQGLRLIYYSQIVNDFQKGDIAEGYSVSREKKESFPLTVTSAQKNPTAFYLCASSIGLTDTQYFGPGTRLTVL.

The rearrangement joins TRBV27 to TRBJ2-5; D is possibly TRBD1 or TRBD2 (5 bases each). Germline lookup yields CDR1 MNHEY and CDR2 SMNVEV (reference sequence). This CDR3 comprises 14 residues. The V end was cut by 5 bases, the J end by 1 base, with 11 bases between. CDR3 sequence reads: CASSLRDGQETQYF. The CDR3 region has the DNA TGTGCCAGCAGTCTCCGGGACGGCCAAGAGACCCAGTACTTC.

The chain recombines TRBV4-2 with TRBJ1-2; D is ambiguous. The germline V gene encodes CDR1 LGHNA and CDR2 YNFKEQ. This CDR3 is 15 amino acids long. Trimming took 1 base from V and 0 from J, leaving 9 bases between them. CDR3 sequence (DNA): TGTGCCAGCAGCCAAGCCTCGACCTCTAACTATGGCTACACCTTC. Translating it yields CASSQASTSNYGYTF.

This chain links TRBV14 with TRBJ1-6; D remains unclear. There are 15 residues in the CDR3. CDR1 and CDR2 (germline): SGHDN, FVKESK. Trimming stripped 0 bases from V and 7 bases from J, with 10 bases between. The CDR3 loop is CASSQDPGNNSPLHF. Written as DNA, the CDR3 is TGTGCCAGCAGCCAAGATCCGGGGAACAATTCACCCCTCCACTTT.

This clone was recorded once. This chain joins TRBV7-9 and TRBJ1-4; tentative D call: TRBD1 (5 bases). The CDR3 runs to 15 residues. V lost 5 bases and J lost 2, with 12 bases in between. Germline V gives CDR1 SEHNR, CDR2 FQNEAQ (reference sequence). The CDR3 loop is CASSPGGATNEKLFF. The CDR3 DNA follows: TGTGCCAGCAGCCCCGGTGGGGCGACTAATGAAAAACTGTTTTTT.

This chain links TRBV27 with TRBJ2-7; possible D gene TRBD2, 6 bases. CDR1 MNHEY and CDR2 SMNVEV come from the germline V gene (reference sequence). V was pared by 4 bases and J by 9 bases, with 16 bases between. This CDR3 is built from 13 residues. CDR3: CASSSPGAQGQYF. CDR3 coding DNA: TGTGCCAGCAGTTCACCGGGAGCCCAAGGGCAGTACTTC.

This clone was recorded a few times. V is TRBV6-5 and J is TRBJ2-2, with D possibly being TRBD1 (6 bases). Per the germline V gene, CDR1 is MNHEY and CDR2 is SVGAGI. Trimming pared 2 bases from V and 0 bases from J, leaving 7 bases between. The CDR3 runs 15 residues. This CDR3 reads CASSYPGANTGELFF. The CDR3 nucleotides are TGTGCCAGCAGTTACCCAGGGGCGAACACCGGGGAGCTGTTTTTT.

There are a few counts of this clone. The chain has TRBV27 and TRBJ1-2; the match to TRBD1 covers 8 bases. Germline CDR1 and CDR2: MNHEY and SMNVEV (reference sequence). After removal of 5 bases from V and 7 bases from J, the junction contained 6 bases not matched to a gene. The CDR3 runs 13 residues. This CDR3 is CASSATGGGGYTF. The CDR3 DNA sequence: TGTGCCAGCAGTGCCACAGGGGGAGGTGGCTACACCTTC.

CDR3 sequence reads: CASSIGGGMETQYF. In DNA, the CDR3 is TGTGCCAGTAGTATAGGAGGGGGCATGGAGACCCAGTACTTC. This chain joins TRBV19 and TRBJ2-5; 7 positions agree with TRBD1. CDR1 is LNHDA, CDR2 SQIVND, per germline (reference sequence). CDR3 size: 14 residues. The ends lost 1 base at V and 5 bases at J; junction bases unmatched: 4.

The rearrangement links TRBV2 to TRBJ1-4; 8 bases line up with TRBD1. Germline loops: CDR1 SNHLY, CDR2 FYNNEI. V lost 4 bases and J lost 8; bases outside the gene matches: 6. This CDR3 has 14 residues. Here the CDR3 reads CASSARTGQEKLFF. DNA of the CDR3: TGTGCCAGCAGTGCCCGGACAGGGCAAGAAAAACTGTTTTTT.

The chain links TRBV5-4 to TRBJ1-1; D not certain. Germline V gives CDR1 SGHNT, CDR2 YYREEE (reference sequence). This CDR3 comprises 14 residues. Trimming stripped 3 bases from V and 2 bases from J, with 11 bases between. The CDR3 DNA reads TGTGCCAGCAGCTCCCCCGGGAGAAACACTGAAGCTTTCTTT. Encoded protein: CASSSPGRNTEAFF.

This sequence joins TRBV10-1 and TRBJ2-7, with D possibly matching TRBD2 (5 bases). The CDR3 is 14 amino acids. The V gene lost 4 bases and the J gene lost 2 bases, with 12 bases spanning the gap. Looked up from germline, CDR1 is WNHNN and CDR2 is SYGVQD (reference sequence). DNA of the CDR3: TGCGCCAGCAGTGCCCCGGAGGTAGCCTACGAGCAGTACTTC. This gives the protein CASSAPEVAYEQYF.

The chain links TRBV5-1 to TRBJ2-3; 12 bases are shared with TRBD2. CDR3 length: 18 amino acids. Germline values: CDR1 SGHRS, CDR2 YFSETQ. J lost 2 bases, V lost 0 bases, and 7 bases had no gene match. The CDR3 region has the DNA TGCGCCAGCAGCTTGGCGGCTAGCGGGGGGGCGTCCACAGATACGCAGTATTTT. Translated: CASSLAASGGASTDTQYF.

The rearrangement joins TRBV6-5 to TRBJ1-2; D not resolved. Germline CDR1 reads MNHEY; CDR2 reads SVGAGI. There are 14 residues in the CDR3. Trimming pared 3 bases from V and 5 bases from J, leaving 13 bases between. The CDR3 sequence is CASSYLYGEYGYTF. CDR3 sequence (DNA): TGTGCCAGCAGTTATCTATACGGGGAATATGGCTACACCTTC.

The chain joins TRBV7-9 to TRBJ2-7; D may correspond to TRBD1 or TRBD2 (5 bases each). V gave up 4 bases and J gave up 3 bases, with 16 bases separating them. Germline V CDR1 and CDR2: SEHNR, FQNEAQ (reference sequence). The CDR3 is 15 residues long. CDR3 sequence reads: CASSSENEGYYEQYF. CDR3 in DNA: TGTGCCAGCAGCTCGGAAAACGAGGGGTACTACGAGCAGTACTTC. The full variable domain, completed using reference TRBV7-9 and TRBJ2-7, is DTGVSQNPRHKITKRGQNVTFRCDPISEHNRLYWYRQTLGQGPEFLTYFQNEAQLEKSRLLSDRFSAERPKGSFSTLEIQRTEQGDSAMYLCASSSENEGYYEQYFGPGTRLTVT.

CDR3 residues: CASSPDRGRLGGYTF. The CDR3 nucleotides are TGTGCCAGCAGTCCGGACAGGGGGCGCCTCGGTGGCTACACCTTC. This chain joins TRBV2 and TRBJ1-2, with 11 bases fitting TRBD1. Germline loops: CDR1 SNHLY, CDR2 FYNNEI. V lost 5 bases, J lost 7 bases, and 9 bases stayed unmatched. The CDR3 spans 15 residues.

The genes are TRBV9 and TRBJ1-2; D gene ambiguous. This CDR3 spans 15 amino acids. V gave up 3 bases and J gave up 7 bases, with 19 bases separating them. Germline loops: CDR1 SGDLS, CDR2 YYNGEE. The CDR3 DNA reads as TGTGCCAGCAGCGCCTCGAGTTTAGGTGCTGCTGGCTACACCTTC. Translation gives CASSASSLGAAGYTF.

This rearrangement joins TRBV6-5 to TRBJ2-7; a possible D gene is TRBD1 (6 bases). V was clipped by 7 bases and J by 1 base, with 11 bases between them. Germline-derived CDR1 and CDR2 are MNHEY and SVGAGI. There are 13 residues in the CDR3. The CDR3 spells CASTEDSSYEQYF. The CDR3 DNA is TGTGCCAGCACAGAGGACAGTTCCTACGAGCAGTACTTC.

The J gene is TRBJ2-7, the V gene TRBV3-1 (or the pseudogene TRBV3-2); 7 bases are a match to TRBD1. This CDR3 has 17 residues. J gave up 0 bases and V 2 bases, and 10 bases lay outside the gene matches. Germline loops: CDR1 LGHDT, CDR2 YNNKEL (reference sequence). This CDR3 reads CASSQLSLGQSSYEQYF. CDR3 DNA: TGTGCCAGCAGCCAATTGTCTCTGGGACAGAGCTCCTACGAGCAGTACTTC.

This chain links TRBV6-5 with TRBJ1-1; 7 bases map to TRBD1. The CDR3 length is 15 residues. Germline assignment: CDR1 MNHEY and CDR2 SVGAGI. The ends lost 0 bases at V and 6 bases at J; junction bases unmatched: 7. The CDR3 loop reads CASSYSVRGDSEAFF. DNA of the CDR3: TGTGCCAGCAGTTACTCGGTCAGGGGGGACTCTGAAGCTTTCTTT.

The gene calls are TRBV2 and TRBJ2-7; 8 bases align to TRBD2. Germline CDR1 and CDR2: SNHLY and FYNNEI. The CDR3 extends over 14 amino acids. The junction had 7 bases not matched to a gene; V was cut back by 6 bases and J by 3 bases. The CDR3 DNA reads as TGTGCCAGCAGCCGGGGGGGGCTGGTCTACGAGCAGTACTTC. Its protein product is CASSRGGLVYEQYF.

The chain is built from TRBV2 and TRBJ2-7, with D tentatively TRBD1 or TRBD2 (5 bases each). The CDR3 length is 17 residues. Trimming pared 1 base from V and 2 bases from J, leaving 18 bases between. Germline CDR1 and CDR2: SNHLY and FYNNEI. The CDR3 DNA reads TGTGCCAGCAGTGAAGGGGGACGGGCTTCAACAACCTACGAGCAGTACTTC. It codes for CASSEGGRASTTYEQYF.

The chain couples TRBV2 to TRBJ2-3, with TRBD2 identical over 13 bases. Germline loops: CDR1 SNHLY, CDR2 FYNNEI. Germline trimming cut 10 bases from V and 6 bases from J; bases unmatched to any gene: 7. This CDR3 has 14 amino acids. CDR3 region: CATLAGGVSDTQYF. CDR3 DNA sequence: TGTGCCACACTAGCGGGGGGGGTCAGCGATACGCAGTATTTT.

The V call is TRBV18, the J call TRBJ2-2, with D tentatively TRBD1 (5 bases). Germline V gives CDR1 KGHSH, CDR2 LQKENI. The CDR3 has 15 residues. Trimming removed 3 bases at V and 2 bases at J, with 10 bases between. As DNA, the CDR3 is TGTGCCAGCTCACCGGGCAGGGCTAACACCGGGGAGCTGTTTTTT. It encodes CASSPGRANTGELFF.

The chain recombines TRBV5-1 with TRBJ2-4; 15 nucleotides match TRBD2. Trimming cost V 2 bases and J 7 bases; bases outside gene matches: 4. Germline values: CDR1 SGHRS, CDR2 YFSETQ. The CDR3 totals 16 residues. CDR3 bases: TGCGCCAGCAGCTTAGATGGACTAGCGGGGGGGAACATTCAGTACTTC. This translates into CASSLDGLAGGNIQYF.